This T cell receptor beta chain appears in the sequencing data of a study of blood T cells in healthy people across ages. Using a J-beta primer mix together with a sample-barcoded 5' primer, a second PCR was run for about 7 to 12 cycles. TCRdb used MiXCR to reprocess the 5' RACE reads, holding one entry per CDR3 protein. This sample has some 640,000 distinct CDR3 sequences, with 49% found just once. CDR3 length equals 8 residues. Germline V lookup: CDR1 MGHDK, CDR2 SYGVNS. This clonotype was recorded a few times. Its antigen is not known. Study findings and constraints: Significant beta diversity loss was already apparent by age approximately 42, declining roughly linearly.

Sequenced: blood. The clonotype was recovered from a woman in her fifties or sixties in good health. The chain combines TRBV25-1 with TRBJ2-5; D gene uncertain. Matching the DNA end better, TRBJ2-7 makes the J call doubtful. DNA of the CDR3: TGTGCCAGCAACGAGCAGTACTTC. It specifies CASNEQYF.